The 3 T cell receptor beta chains reported below all come from one sample, sequenced in a study of T cell repertoires in cytomegalovirus infection. Antigens for these TCRs are unknown. TCRdb recomputed calls from the reads with MiXCR, one row per CDR3 protein. The data hold approximately 770,000 distinct CDR3 sequences, with 25% to 35% observed a single time. The input for sequencing was cultured CD8+ T cells from PBMCs, taken from culture after CMV antigen stimulation. Source of these receptors: a human donor in good health (CMV status not recorded). Some clones in this sample may be carry-over from other donors' samples.

The chain carries TRBV7-6 and TRBJ2-5; the D is unclear. Trimming left V 5 bases short and J 3 bases short, with 19 bases between. The CDR3 covers 16 residues. Germline CDR1 is SGHVS and CDR2 is FNYEAQ. The CDR3 protein is CASSRTPLGQKETQYF. The CDR3 DNA is TGTGCCAGCAGCCGCACTCCCCTAGGGCAGAAAGAGACCCAGTACTTC.

This clonotype was observed at least ten times. The rearrangement uses TRBV7-6 and TRBJ1-1; D unresolved. This CDR3 spans 13 amino acids. The V and J ends lost 6 bases and 4 bases respectively, with 12 bases between them. The germline gives CDR1 SGHVS, CDR2 FNYEAQ. The CDR3 region is CASRLTEGTEAFF. The CDR3 DNA follows: TGTGCCAGCAGGCTGACTGAGGGCACTGAAGCTTTCTTT.

The V call is TRBV4-1, the J call TRBJ1-5, with D perhaps TRBD1 (6 bases). V lost 4 bases and J lost 6, with 10 bases in between. The germline V gene encodes CDR1 MGHRA and CDR2 YSYEKL. CDR3 length equals 13 residues. The CDR3 DNA is TGCGCCAGCAGCCGCTTACAGGGTCAGCCCCAGCATTTT. It yields the protein CASSRLQGQPQHF.